This TCR beta chain was documented in a study of T cell responses to AZD1222 COVID-19 vaccine. Study-level findings and limits: Only 5 or 6 people who got AZD1222 tested seropositive at baseline. An increase in Spike-specific TCR breadth and depth was observed after two AZD1222 doses.

Points on this clone: No antigen is known for it.

TCRdb keeps only in-frame clones here, not all; method: immunoSEQ multiplex PCR. Of approximately 150,000 clones in the sample, around 90% were seen once. Germline values: CDR1 SGHTA, CDR2 FQGNSA. J was trimmed by 8 bases and V by 0 bases; bases with no gene match: 12. This CDR3 is 17 amino acids long. The chain joins TRBV7-2 to TRBJ2-3, with 9 bases that match TRBD2. The TCR comes from an adult in good health. The sample was peripheral blood, taken on day 0 of AZD1222 vaccination. The CDR3 here is CASSLAVTSGLKGTQYF. The CDR3 bases are TGTGCCAGCAGCTTAGCGGTTACTAGCGGGTTAAAGGGTACGCAGTATTTT.